This entry describes one T cell receptor (beta chain). Its antigen is not known. This sample is part of a study of cytomegalovirus exposure and HLA in healthy donors. Findings of the study overall: Later analysis placed DRB1 highest and HLA-C lowest in TCR association rates, which differed by HLA locus.

This CDR3 is 17 amino acids long. The V gene's germline CDR1 is SNHLY and CDR2 FYNNEI. V was trimmed by 8 bases and J by 2 bases, leaving 19 bases between them. PCR primers comprised 60 Vbeta and 13 Jbeta primers. Method: immunoSEQ multiplex PCR; TCRdb's copy keeps in-frame clones and lacks some. There are fewer than 200,000 clones in the sample; approximately 77% occur only once, and approximately 1.6% lies in the top ten. The sequenced sample was PBMCs. This clonotype was obtained from a male donor in good health and CMV-seronegative. The rearrangement links TRBV2 to TRBJ2-6; TRBD2 might be the D (5 bases). The CDR3 DNA reads as TGTGCCAGCGATTCCCCTCGGGGAGTAGCTGGGGCCAACGTCCTGACTTTC. Its translation is CASDSPRGVAGANVLTF.